Here is one TCR beta chain with its context. As yet, its antigen is unknown. The data stem from a study of shared clonotypes between healthy human individuals. Background on the study: Three CD4 naive, three CD4 memory, two CD8 naive and one CD8 memory plate were used per donor.

Study conclusions and caveats: The naive CD4 repertoires of a handful of donors were compared, and 5% to 6.5% of clonotypes were shared.

Trimming took off 4 bases at V and 5 bases at J, with 12 bases between the two ends. CDR1 is SEHNR, CDR2 FQNEAQ, per germline (reference sequence). This CDR3 has 14 amino acids. Some clones are missing from TCRdb's copy, which holds only in-frame ones; the method was immunoSEQ multiplex PCR. The sample shows about 1,900,000 clones, around 96% of them seen only once. Positive CCR7 selection of CD45RO-negative cells yielded the naive CD8 cells, and terminally differentiated effector memory CD45RA+ cells were excluded. The receptor comes from a man between 18 and 35 years old in good health. The rearrangement joins TRBV7-9 to TRBJ2-1; possible D gene TRBD1, 5 bases. Input material: naive CD8+ T cells sorted from blood. The CDR3 sequence is CASSSSSGNNEQFF. The CDR3 coding sequence is TGTGCCAGCAGCTCTTCTTCAGGGAACAATGAGCAGTTCTTC.